This paragraph covers one T cell receptor (beta chain) sequence. Germline V gene lookup returns CDR1 MRHNA and CDR2 SNTAGT. Trimming cost V 6 bases and J 10 bases; bases outside gene matches: 6. This CDR3 contains 13 residues. Generated by immunoSEQ multiplex PCR, the TCRdb table keeps only in-frame clones and is missing some. Among a few hundred thousand clones listed, 80% to 90% were seen once. The record originates from a study of blood T cell repertoires in COVID-19. The chain uses TRBV6-4 and TRBJ1-6, with 7 bases lining up with TRBD1. This TCR was sampled from a man aged 60 to 75 with acute or convalescent COVID-19. Sequenced material: peripheral blood. The CDR3 region has the DNA TGTGCCAGCAGCCCTGACAGGGACTCACCCCTCCACTTT. Encoded protein: CASSPDRDSPLHF.